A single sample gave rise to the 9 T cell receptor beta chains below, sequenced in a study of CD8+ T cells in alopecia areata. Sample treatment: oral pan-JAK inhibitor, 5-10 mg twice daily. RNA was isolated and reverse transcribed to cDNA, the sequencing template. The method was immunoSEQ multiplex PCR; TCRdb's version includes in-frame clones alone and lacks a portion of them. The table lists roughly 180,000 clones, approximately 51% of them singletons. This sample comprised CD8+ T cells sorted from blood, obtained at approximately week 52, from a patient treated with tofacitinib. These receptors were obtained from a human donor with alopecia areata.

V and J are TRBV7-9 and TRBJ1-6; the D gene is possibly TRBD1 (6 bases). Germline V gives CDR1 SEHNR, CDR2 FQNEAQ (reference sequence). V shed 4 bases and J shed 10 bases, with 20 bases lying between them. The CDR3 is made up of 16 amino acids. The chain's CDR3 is CASSSDLQGRGSPLHF. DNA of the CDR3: TGTGCCAGCAGCTCAGACCTACAGGGACGGGGGTCACCCCTCCACTTT.

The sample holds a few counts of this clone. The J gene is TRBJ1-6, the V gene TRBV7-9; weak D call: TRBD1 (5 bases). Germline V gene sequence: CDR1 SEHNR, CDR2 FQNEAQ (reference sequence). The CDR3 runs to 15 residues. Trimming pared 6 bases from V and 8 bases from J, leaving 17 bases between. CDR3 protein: CASRTQGRADSPLHF. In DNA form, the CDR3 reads TGTGCCAGCAGAACTCAGGGACGGGCGGATTCACCCCTCCACTTT.

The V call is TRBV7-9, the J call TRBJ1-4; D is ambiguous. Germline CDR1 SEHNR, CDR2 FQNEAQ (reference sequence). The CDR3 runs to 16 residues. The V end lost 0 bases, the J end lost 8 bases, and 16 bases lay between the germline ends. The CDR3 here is CASSLARIESAEKLFF. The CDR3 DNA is TGTGCCAGCAGCTTAGCCCGGATCGAGTCTGCGGAAAAACTGTTTTTT. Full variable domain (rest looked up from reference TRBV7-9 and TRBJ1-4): DTGVSQNPRHKITKRGQNVTFRCDPISEHNRLYWYRQTLGQGPEFLTYFQNEAQLEKSRLLSDRFSAERPKGSFSTLEIQRTEQGDSAMYLCASSLARIESAEKLFFGSGTQLSVL.

CDR3 amino acids: CASPGQHNYGYTF. The CDR3 nucleotides read TGTGCCTCGCCGGGACAGCATAACTATGGCTACACCTTC. The rearrangement uses TRBV30 and TRBJ1-2; TRBD1 agrees at 7 bases. The CDR3 consists of 13 residues. Germline CDR1 reads GTSNPN; CDR2 reads SVGIG (reference sequence). Trimming at V came to 7 bases and at J to 1 base, leaving 6 bases not matched to a gene.

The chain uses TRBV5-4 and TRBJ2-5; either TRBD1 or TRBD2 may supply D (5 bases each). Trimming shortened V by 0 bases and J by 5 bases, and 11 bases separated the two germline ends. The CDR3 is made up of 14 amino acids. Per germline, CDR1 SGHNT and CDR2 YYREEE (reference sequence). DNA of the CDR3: TGTGCCAGCAGCTTGGGCCCCGAGGGGGAGACCCAGTACTTC. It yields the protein CASSLGPEGETQYF. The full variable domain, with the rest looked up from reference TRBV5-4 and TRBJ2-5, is ETGVTQSPTHLIKTRGQQVTLRCSSQSGHNTVSWYQQALGQGPQFIFQYYREEENGRGNFPPRFSGLQFPNYSSELNVNALELDDSALYLCASSLGPEGETQYFGPGTRLLVL.

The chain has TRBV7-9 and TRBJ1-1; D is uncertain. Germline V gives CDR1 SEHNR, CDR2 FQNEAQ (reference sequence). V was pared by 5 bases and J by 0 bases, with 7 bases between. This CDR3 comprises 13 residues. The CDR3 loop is CASSQDLNTEAFF. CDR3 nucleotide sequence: TGTGCCAGCAGCCAGGACCTGAACACTGAAGCTTTCTTT.

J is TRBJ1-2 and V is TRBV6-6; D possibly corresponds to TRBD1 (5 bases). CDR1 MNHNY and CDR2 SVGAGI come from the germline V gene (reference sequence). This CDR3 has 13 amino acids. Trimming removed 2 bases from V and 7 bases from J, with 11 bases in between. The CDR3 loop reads CASSYDWGGGYTF. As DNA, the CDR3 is TGTGCCAGCAGTTACGACTGGGGGGGTGGCTACACCTTC.

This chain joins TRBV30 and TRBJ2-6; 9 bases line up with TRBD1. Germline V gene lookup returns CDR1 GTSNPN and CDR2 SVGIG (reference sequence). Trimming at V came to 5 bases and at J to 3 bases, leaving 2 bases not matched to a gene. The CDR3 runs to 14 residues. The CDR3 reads CAWGTGSGANVLTF. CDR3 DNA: TGTGCCTGGGGGACAGGGAGTGGGGCCAACGTCCTGACTTTC.

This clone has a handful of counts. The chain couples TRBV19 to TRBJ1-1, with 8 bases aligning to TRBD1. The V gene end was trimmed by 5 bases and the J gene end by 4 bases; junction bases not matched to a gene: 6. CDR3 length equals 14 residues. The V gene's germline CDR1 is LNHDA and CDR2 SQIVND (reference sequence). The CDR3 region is CASSSIDRGTEAFF. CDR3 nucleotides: TGTGCCAGTAGTTCTATCGACAGGGGCACTGAAGCTTTCTTT. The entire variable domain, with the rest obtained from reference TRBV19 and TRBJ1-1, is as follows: DGGITQSPKYLFRKEGQNVTLSCEQNLNHDAMYWYRQDPGQGLRLIYYSQIVNDFQKGDIAEGYSVSREKKESFPLTVTSAQKNPTAFYLCASSSIDRGTEAFFGQGTRLTVV.